This T cell receptor (beta chain) was captured in a study of CD8+ T cells in alopecia areata. cDNA reverse transcribed from extracted RNA served as the sequencing template. Repertoires were generated with immunoSEQ multiplex PCR, while TCRdb's copy carries only in-frame clones and drops some. This table has about 190,000 clones, 60% to 70% appearing once. Trimming cost V 5 bases and J 1 base, with 9 bases left between them. Germline values: CDR1 SGHTA, CDR2 FQGNSA. The CDR3 consists of 13 residues. Documented treatment: oral pan-JAK inhibitor, 5-10 mg twice daily. Regarding this clone: Other DNA sequences from this sample encode an identical CDR3 as well.

Here the sequenced sample was CD4+ T cells sorted from blood, taken at week 4, from a patient treated with tofacitinib. The chain recombines TRBV7-2 with TRBJ2-7; D gene ambiguous. The clonotype comes from a human donor with alopecia areata. The DNA of the CDR3 is TGTGCCAGCAGCCTACCGTCATCCTACGAGCAGTACTTC. Translation gives CASSLPSSYEQYF. Looking up the rest from reference TRBV7-2 and TRBJ2-7 gives the full variable domain: GAGVSQSPSNKVTEKGKDVELRCDPISGHTALYWYRQSLGQGLEFLIYFQGNSAPDKSGLPSDRFSAERTGGSVSTLTIQRTQQEDSAVYLCASSLPSSYEQYFGPGTRLTVT.